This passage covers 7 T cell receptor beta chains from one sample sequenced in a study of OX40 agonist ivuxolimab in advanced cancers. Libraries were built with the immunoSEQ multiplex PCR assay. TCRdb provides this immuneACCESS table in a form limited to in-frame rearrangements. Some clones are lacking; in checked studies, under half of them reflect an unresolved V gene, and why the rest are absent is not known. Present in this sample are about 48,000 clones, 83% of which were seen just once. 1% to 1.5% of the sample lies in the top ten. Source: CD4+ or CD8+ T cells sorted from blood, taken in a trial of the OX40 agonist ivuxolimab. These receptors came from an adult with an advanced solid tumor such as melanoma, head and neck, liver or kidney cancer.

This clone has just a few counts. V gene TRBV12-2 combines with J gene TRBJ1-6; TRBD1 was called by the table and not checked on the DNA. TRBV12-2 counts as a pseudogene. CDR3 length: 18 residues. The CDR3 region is CASRGRQGLWGSYSPLHF. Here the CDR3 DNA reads TGTGCAAGTCGCGGAAGACAGGGACTGTGGGGTTCGTATTCACCCCTCCACTTT.

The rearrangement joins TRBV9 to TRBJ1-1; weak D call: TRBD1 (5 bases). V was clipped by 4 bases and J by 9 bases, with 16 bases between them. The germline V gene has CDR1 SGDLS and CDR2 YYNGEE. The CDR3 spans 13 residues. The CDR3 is CASSPSRAGKAFF. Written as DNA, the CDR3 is TGTGCCAGCAGCCCATCACGAGCAGGGAAAGCTTTCTTT.

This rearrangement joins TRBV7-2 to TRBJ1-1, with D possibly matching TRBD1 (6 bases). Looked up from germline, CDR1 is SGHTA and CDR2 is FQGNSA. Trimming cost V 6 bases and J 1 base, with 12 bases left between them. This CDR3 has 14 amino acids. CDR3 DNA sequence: TGTGCCAGCAGGCATCTACAGGGGAACACTGAAGCTTTCTTT. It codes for CASRHLQGNTEAFF.

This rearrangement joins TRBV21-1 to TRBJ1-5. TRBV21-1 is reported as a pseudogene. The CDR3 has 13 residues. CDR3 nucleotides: TGTGCCAGCAGCAAGAGGGCCAATCAGCCCCAGCATTTT. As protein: CASSKRANQPQHF.

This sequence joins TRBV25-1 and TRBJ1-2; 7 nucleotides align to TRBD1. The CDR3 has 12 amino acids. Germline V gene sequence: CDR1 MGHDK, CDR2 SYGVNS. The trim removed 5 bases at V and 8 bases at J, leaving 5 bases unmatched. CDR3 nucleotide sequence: TGTGCCAGCAGTAGACAGGGTTACGGCTACACCTTC. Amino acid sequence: CASSRQGYGYTF.

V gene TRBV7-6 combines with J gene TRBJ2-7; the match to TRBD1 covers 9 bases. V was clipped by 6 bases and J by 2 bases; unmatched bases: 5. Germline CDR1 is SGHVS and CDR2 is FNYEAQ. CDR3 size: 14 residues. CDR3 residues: CASSQDRGTYEQYF. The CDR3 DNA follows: TGTGCCAGCAGTCAAGACAGGGGGACCTACGAGCAGTACTTC.

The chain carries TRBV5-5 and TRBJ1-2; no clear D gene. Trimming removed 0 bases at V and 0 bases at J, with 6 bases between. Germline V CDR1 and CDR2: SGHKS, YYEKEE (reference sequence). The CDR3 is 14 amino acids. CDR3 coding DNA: TGTGCCAGCAGCTTGGTAGGAGCTAACTATGGCTACACCTTC. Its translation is CASSLVGANYGYTF. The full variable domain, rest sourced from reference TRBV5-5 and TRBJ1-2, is DAGVTQSPTHLIKTRGQQVTLRCSPISGHKSVSWYQQVLGQGPQFIFQYYEKEERGRGNFPDRFSARQFPNYSSELNVNALLLGDSALYLCASSLVGANYGYTFGSGTRLTVV.